A single sample is the source of the 14 T cell receptor beta chains below, sequenced in a study of read filtering for tumor transcriptome and immune sequencing. The library was built from around 0.4 ug RNA with molecular barcoded adaptors for alpha/delta and beta/gamma chains. MiXCR, run by TCRdb on the reads, gives a single entry per CDR3 protein. The table records 55,000 to 60,000 distinct CDR3 sequences, about 12% of them present only once. Sequencing input: a population of CD138-negative cells sorted from bone marrow. Source of these receptors: a donor aged 40 or over with multiple myeloma.

There are many counts of this clonotype. This rearrangement joins TRBV15 to TRBJ2-3; no clear D. Germline lookup yields CDR1 LNHNV and CDR2 YYDKDF (reference sequence). The CDR3 is made up of 14 amino acids. The V end lost 0 bases, the J end lost 3 bases, and 7 bases lay between the germline ends. Written as DNA, the CDR3 is TGTGCCACCAGCAGAGATCGGAATACAGATACGCAGTATTTT. Translated: CATSRDRNTDTQYF.

This clonotype was found many times. A much larger clone differs from this one at a single base, so this may be a read error. This chain connects TRBV6-5 to TRBJ2-1; weak D call: TRBD2 (5 bases). The CDR3 has 18 amino acids. CDR1 and CDR2 (germline): MNHEY, SVGAGI. Trimming left V 0 bases short and J 3 bases short, with 18 bases between. The CDR3 reads CASSYSGSGVAFYNEQFF. CDR3 nucleotide sequence: TGTGCCAGCAGTTACTCGGGGTCCGGGGTAGCGTTCTACAATGAGCAGTTCTTC.

This clonotype has ten or more counts. The chain is built from TRBV27 and TRBJ2-6; 10 bases align to TRBD1. The ends lost 5 bases at V and 6 bases at J; junction bases unmatched: 10. From germline, CDR1 is MNHEY and CDR2 SMNVEV (reference sequence). CDR3 length: 17 amino acids. Here the CDR3 reads CASSRDRGDSVANVLTF. In DNA, the CDR3 is TGTGCCAGCAGTCGGGACAGGGGAGATAGTGTGGCCAACGTCCTGACTTTC. Full variable domain (outside the CDR3, taken from reference TRBV27 and TRBJ2-6): EAQVTQNPRYLITVTGKKLTVTCSQNMNHEYMSWYRQDPGLGLRQIYYSMNVEVTDKGDVPEGYKVSRKEKRNFPLILESPSPNQTSLYFCASSRDRGDSVANVLTFGAGSRLTVL.

This clonotype was recorded many times. The chain is built from TRBV19 and TRBJ1-4; no firm D call. The CDR3 is 16 residues long. The germline V gene has CDR1 LNHDA and CDR2 SQIVND (reference sequence). The V and J ends lost 7 bases and 6 bases respectively, with 21 bases between them. CDR3 nucleotides: TGTGCCAGTACCAACCACGGCCGGGATGGGGATGAAAAACTGTTTTTT. Translating gives CASTNHGRDGDEKLFF.

The sample holds many counts of this clonotype. The rearrangement joins TRBV7-6 to TRBJ2-6; D may be TRBD1 or TRBD2 (6 bases each). Between the trimmed V and J ends, which lost 4 bases and 0 bases, there was a span of 16 bases. This CDR3 is 18 amino acids long. CDR1 and CDR2 (germline): SGHVS, FNYEAQ. In DNA form, the CDR3 reads TGTGCCAGCAGCTCCGGGGGACACTTTACCTCTGGGGCCAACGTCCTGACTTTC. Amino acid sequence: CASSSGGHFTSGANVLTF.

This clonotype was recorded many times. This chain uses TRBV7-8 with TRBJ1-1; D unresolved. CDR1 is SGHVS and CDR2 is FQNEAQ in the germline V gene. This CDR3 is 16 amino acids long. The V end was cut by 3 bases, the J end by 5 bases, with 19 bases between. The CDR3 sequence: CASSLEVGSSRTEAFF. CDR3 coding DNA: TGTGCCAGCAGCTTGGAAGTTGGGTCCAGTCGAACTGAAGCTTTCTTT.

Details on this clonotype: Being one base from a much bigger clone, this may be a read error. V and J are TRBV15 and TRBJ2-3; TRBD1 is a possible D gene (6 bases). Per the germline V gene, CDR1 is LNHNV and CDR2 is YYDKDF (reference sequence). The V and J ends lost 6 bases and 4 bases respectively, with 17 bases between them. There are 15 residues in the CDR3. The CDR3 loop reads CATSLGPGDADTQYF. In DNA, the CDR3 is TGTGCCACCAGTCTGGGGCCAGGGGACGCAGATACGCAGTATTTT.

This clonotype was counted many times. The gene calls are TRBV6-5 and TRBJ1-3; 10 nucleotides agree with TRBD1. This CDR3 spans 16 amino acids. Trimming removed 5 bases from V and 3 bases from J; junction bases left unmatched: 7. Germline values: CDR1 MNHEY, CDR2 SVGAGI. Here the CDR3 DNA reads TGTGCCAGCAGTCTTGGGACAGGGGCAAGTGGAAACACCATATATTTT. Encoded protein: CASSLGTGASGNTIYF.

In DNA, the CDR3 is TGTGCCAGCAGCTTAATGGGCGGAGGGGCGGTCACCGGGGAGCTGTTTTTT. It translates to CASSLMGGGAVTGELFF. The V gene is TRBV7-6, the J gene TRBJ2-2, with TRBD2 as a possible D gene (6 bases). The CDR3 spans 17 residues. Per germline, CDR1 SGHVS and CDR2 FNYEAQ. V gave up 2 bases and J gave up 4 bases, with 17 bases separating them.

This clonotype was observed many times. The chain has TRBV5-1 and TRBJ2-1, with D tentatively TRBD1 or TRBD2 (5 bases each). CDR1 and CDR2 from the germline V gene are SGHRS and YFSETQ. The CDR3 has 13 residues. Between the trimmed V and J ends, which lost 0 bases and 15 bases, there was a span of 16 bases. CDR3 nucleotides: TGCGCCAGCAGCTTGGCAGGGCGGAGTGGGGGGTTCTTC. This codes for CASSLAGRSGGFF.

In this sample, this clonotype turned up many times. This chain links TRBV3-1 with TRBJ1-3; D is ambiguous. This CDR3 contains 11 residues. Trimming cost V 6 bases and J 3 bases, with 3 bases left between them. Germline V CDR1 and CDR2: LGHDT, YNNKEL (reference sequence). The CDR3 nucleotides are TGTGCCAGCAGGGGTGGAAACACCATATATTTT. Protein sequence: CASRGGNTIYF. The full variable domain, rest sourced from reference TRBV3-1 and TRBJ1-3, is DTAVSQTPKYLVTQMGNDKSIKCEQNLGHDTMYWYKQDSKKFLKIMFSYNNKELIINETVPNRFSPKSPDKAHLNLHINSLELGDSAVYFCASRGGNTIYFGEGSWLTVV.

Points on this clonotype: A read error is possible here, since a much larger clone lies one base away. The chain employs TRBV6-5 and TRBJ1-1; D possibly corresponds to TRBD1 (5 bases). The CDR3 length is 12 residues. With 8 bases removed from V and 10 bases from J, the gap between germline ends came to 17 bases. Germline-derived CDR1 and CDR2 are MNHEY and SVGAGI. Here the CDR3 DNA reads TGTGCCAGCGGGTCGGGAAGGCAGGGAGCTTTCTTT. Its translation is CASGSGRQGAFF.

This clonotype was found many times. V is TRBV10-2 and J is TRBJ2-7; no firm D call. The V end was cut by 1 base, the J end by 0 bases, with 10 bases between. Germline lookup yields CDR1 WSHSY and CDR2 SAAADI. The CDR3 has 15 residues. The CDR3 loop reads CASSELALSSYEQYF. Here the CDR3 DNA reads TGCGCCAGCAGTGAGTTAGCCCTGAGCTCCTACGAGCAGTACTTC.

This clonotype was recorded many times. V and J are TRBV29-1 and TRBJ1-6, with a possible D match to TRBD1 (6 bases). The CDR3 is made up of 13 amino acids. The V gene's germline CDR1 is SQVTM and CDR2 ANQGSEA. Trimming removed 5 bases at V and 7 bases at J, with 12 bases between. CDR3 bases: TGCAGCGTTCGACAGGCGGAGAATTCACCCCTCCACTTT. This encodes CSVRQAENSPLHF.